This is a list of T cell receptor beta chains from one sample in a study of molecular identifiers for immune sequencing clone quantification. TCRdb redid the calling of the PCR reads with MiXCR, one entry per CDR3 protein. The repertoire holds nearly 650,000 distinct CDR3 sequences, about 25% seen once, with 0.78% in the top ten. Sequencing input: naive CD8+ T cells from blood, with Jurkat cell RNA spiked in. The receptor source for this set is a human donor in good health. Some libraries in this study had Jurkat cell RNA spiked in. CDR3s include the opening cysteine and the closing phenylalanine or tryptophan. Each record gives: CDR3 length, D gene, clone size, J gene, V gene, CDR3 protein, CDR3 DNA. A D gene is named only where the DNA matches it firmly. Only part of the rows carry a size: once, few, many, or a class if the clone is expanded.

16,TRBD2,few,TRBJ2-7,TRBV13,CASSETSGIWSYEQYF,TGTGCCAGCAGCGAGACTAGCGGGATTTGGTCCTACGAGCAGTACTTC
15,TRBD2,few,TRBJ2-7,TRBV9,CASSVGAGESYEQYF,TGTGCCAGCAGCGTAGGAGCGGGAGAGAGTTACGAGCAGTACTTC
14,NA,many,TRBJ1-2,TRBV23-1,CASSHPGPCYGYTF,TGCGCCAGCAGTCACCCTGGACCGTGCTATGGCTACACCTTC
12,NA,many,TRBJ2-3,TRBV28,CASSLDPNTQYF,TGTGCCAGCAGTTTGGATCCAAATACGCAGTATTTT
15,TRBD1,few,TRBJ2-1,TRBV12-3/TRBV12-4,CASSVLATGANEQFF,TGTGCCAGCAGTGTGCTAGCGACAGGGGCCAATGAGCAGTTCTTC
15,TRBD1,NA,TRBJ1-1,TRBV6-2/TRBV6-3,CASSTRQGGWAEAFF,TGTGCCAGCAGTACCCGACAGGGAGGTTGGGCTGAAGCTTTCTTT
14,TRBD2,few,TRBJ2-7,TRBV7-2,CASSLTSGTPEQYF,TGTGCCAGCAGCCTGACTAGCGGGACTCCCGAGCAGTACTTC
17,TRBD2,many,TRBJ2-3,TRBV2,CASSETGSGGPTDTQYF,TGTGCCAGCAGTGAAACGGGTAGCGGGGGACCCACAGATACGCAGTATTTT
15,NA,many,TRBJ2-6,TRBV4-3,CASSLDASGANVLTF,TGCGCCAGCAGCCTCGACGCTTCTGGGGCCAACGTCCTGACTTTC
15,NA,many,TRBJ2-3,TRBV28,CASSPLARSTDTQYF,TGTGCCAGCAGCCCTCTAGCGCGGAGCACAGATACGCAGTATTTT
14,NA,few,TRBJ2-5,TRBV29-1,CSVEDPGGQGTQYF,TGCAGCGTTGAAGACCCAGGAGGCCAAGGGACCCAGTACTTC
15,TRBD2,many,TRBJ2-7,TRBV7-2,CASSPNVGLAFEQYF,TGTGCCAGCAGCCCTAACGTTGGACTAGCTTTCGAGCAGTACTTC
15,NA,NA,TRBJ1-5,TRBV10-3,CAISDGTTLNQPQHF,TGTGCCATCAGTGACGGCACCACCCTAAATCAGCCCCAGCATTTT
16,TRBD2,NA,TRBJ2-7,TRBV4-1,CASSQDPGTSGYEQYF,TGCGCCAGCAGCCAAGACCCCGGGACTAGCGGCTACGAGCAGTACTTC
13,NA,many,TRBJ2-7,TRBV27,CASSPIPPVEQYF,TGTGCCAGCAGTCCCATCCCTCCCGTCGAGCAGTACTTC
16,NA,few,TRBJ2-4,TRBV28,CASSSDKLIAKNIQYF,TGTGCCAGCAGTTCCGACAAGTTGATAGCCAAAAACATTCAGTACTTC
15,NA,NA,TRBJ1-1,TRBV11-2,CASTSRGGLGTAAFF,TGTGCCAGCACCTCCCGGGGGGGGCTTGGCACTGCAGCTTTCTTT
10,NA,NA,TRBJ1-2,TRBV20-1,CSVEGYGYTF,TGCAGTGTAGAGGGCTATGGCTACACCTTC
12,NA,many,TRBJ2-7,TRBV30,CAWSAYVDEQYF,TGTGCCTGGAGCGCGTACGTGGACGAGCAGTACTTC
18,TRBD2,NA,TRBJ2-7,TRBV7-2,CASSPGLAGAAVSYEQYF,TGTGCCAGCAGCCCAGGACTAGCGGGGGCCGCCGTCTCCTACGAGCAGTACTTC
14,TRBD1,many,TRBJ2-5,TRBV28,CASSLTGGLETQYF,TGTGCCAGCAGCTTGACAGGGGGCTTGGAGACCCAGTACTTC
14,NA,few,TRBJ2-5,TRBV7-9,CASSSGGSLETQYF,TGTGCCAGCAGCTCCGGGGGAAGCTTGGAGACCCAGTACTTC
15,NA,NA,TRBJ1-5,TRBV10-3,CAISESGFSNQPQHF,TGTGCCATCAGTGAATCTGGCTTTAGCAATCAGCCCCAGCATTTT
15,NA,many,TRBJ2-3,TRBV20-1,CSARVGQTSTDTQYF,TGCAGTGCCAGGGTAGGACAGACTAGCACAGATACGCAGTATTTT
16,NA,few,TRBJ2-7,TRBV5-5,CASSFDWRGGSYEQYF,TGTGCCAGCAGCTTTGACTGGAGGGGGGGTTCCTACGAGCAGTACTTC
15,NA,many,TRBJ2-5,TRBV25-1,CASSEFFRNQETQYF,TGTGCCAGCAGTGAATTCTTTAGGAATCAAGAGACCCAGTACTTC
17,TRBD2,NA,TRBJ2-1,TRBV7-6,CASSLTGTSGGIHEQFF,TGTGCCAGCAGCTTAACCGGGACTAGCGGGGGTATCCATGAGCAGTTCTTC
13,NA,NA,TRBJ2-7,TRBV20-1,CSARRQNNYEQYF,TGCAGTGCTAGACGCCAGAACAACTACGAGCAGTACTTC
15,NA,NA,TRBJ1-6,TRBV4-3,CASSQDGLLGSPLHF,TGCGCCAGCAGCCAAGACGGGCTCCTGGGCTCACCCCTCCACTTT
16,TRBD1,NA,TRBJ1-5,TRBV12-3/TRBV12-4,CASGPLPGQGNQPQHF,TGTGCCAGCGGCCCCCTCCCGGGACAGGGCAATCAGCCCCAGCATTTT
13,NA,few,TRBJ2-1,TRBV4-3,CASSQDARNEQFF,TGCGCCAGCAGCCAAGATGCCCGCAATGAGCAGTTCTTC
13,NA,once,TRBJ2-1,TRBV12-3/TRBV12-4,CASSLAKAHEQFF,TGTGCCAGCAGTTTAGCGAAGGCACATGAGCAGTTCTTC
13,NA,NA,TRBJ2-7,TRBV7-8,CASSSPLSYEQYF,TGTGCCAGCAGCAGCCCTCTCTCCTACGAGCAGTACTTC
13,NA,few,TRBJ2-7,TRBV28,CASSLTDHHEQYF,TGTGCCAGCAGTCTTACAGATCACCACGAGCAGTACTTC
11,NA,few,TRBJ2-7,TRBV20-1,CSAPMAYEQYF,TGCAGTGCCCCAATGGCCTACGAGCAGTACTTC
13,NA,NA,TRBJ2-7,TRBV20-1,CSAKSLVNYEQYF,TGCAGTGCTAAATCCCTGGTTAACTACGAGCAGTACTTC
13,NA,NA,TRBJ1-5,TRBV27,CASSLTSYPPQHF,TGTGCCAGCAGTTTGACCTCTTATCCGCCCCAGCATTTT
14,NA,once,TRBJ2-1,TRBV7-8,CASSLVGNYNEQSF,TGTGCCAGCAGCTTAGTGGGAAATTACAATGAGCAGTCCTTC
16,TRBD1,NA,TRBJ2-7,TRBV6-2/TRBV6-3,CASSEFRDRSSYEQYF,TGTGCCAGCAGTGAGTTCCGGGACAGGAGCTCCTACGAGCAGTACTTC
14,NA,many,TRBJ2-3,TRBV5-6,CASSLRAYTDTQYF,TGTGCCAGCAGCTTGAGGGCTTACACAGATACGCAGTATTTT
15,TRBD1,NA,TRBJ1-4,TRBV5-6,CASSNDRVLLEELFF,TGTGCCAGCAGCAACGACAGGGTGCTTCTTGAAGAACTGTTTTTT
13,NA,many,TRBJ2-2,TRBV6-5,CASSYWNTGELFF,TGTGCCAGCAGTTATTGGAACACCGGGGAGCTGTTTTTT